This T cell receptor beta chain was sequenced during a study of cytomegalovirus exposure and HLA in healthy donors. With respect to this clone: The antigen is undetermined.

The primer mix had 60 Vbeta and 13 Jbeta primers. Assay used: immunoSEQ multiplex PCR; TCRdb lists only in-frame clones, some missing. Of roughly 120,000 clones detected, 73% appear once; the ten largest clones hold approximately 8.4%. This CDR3 is 14 amino acids long. The germline CDR1 and CDR2 sequences are SGHRS and YFSETQ. Study conclusions and caveats: The authors later linked a missense DCLRE1C variant to TCR beta V- and J-gene trimming.

The receptor was derived from a man in his forties in good health and CMV-seronegative. The rearrangement joins TRBV5-1 to TRBJ2-5; 8 nucleotides agree with TRBD1. The J call could be wrong; TRBJ2-7 is a better fit for the DNA end. Material: PBMCs. The CDR3 reads CASSSGGARYEQYF. CDR3 DNA sequence: TGCGCCAGCAGCTCAGGGGGCGCGCGGTACGAGCAGTACTTC.